This is a list of T cell receptor beta chains from one sample in a study of human T cells and chemical hapten exposure. TCRdb itself ran the RACE reads through MiXCR, one entry per CDR3 protein. The sample has 65,000 to 80,000 distinct CDR3 sequences, over 9% seen once; the top ten hold roughly 1.5%. The sequences come from whole blood, collected in connection with sensitization to the hapten diphenylcyclopropenone (DPC). The receptors here all came from a woman between 45 and 65 years old with alopecia areata. Some clones in this sample may be carry-over from other donors' samples. Each CDR3 is given with its conserved first and last residue. Each record gives: J gene, V gene, D gene, clone size, CDR3 protein, CDR3 DNA. D genes are given only for firm matches. Only some rows state a clone size, as once, few, many or a class for expanded clones.

j_gene: TRBJ2-4
v_gene: TRBV6-2/TRBV6-3
d_gene: .
abundance: .
CDR3aa: CASSAPALAKNIQYF
CDR3nt: TGTGCCAGCAGTGCCCCGGCGTTAGCCAAAAACATTCAGTACTTC

j_gene: TRBJ2-7
v_gene: TRBV12-3/TRBV12-4
d_gene: .
abundance: few
CDR3aa: CASSLGWVVYF
CDR3nt: TGTGCCAGCAGTTTGGGCTGGGTGGTGTACTTC

j_gene: TRBJ1-5
v_gene: TRBV5-5
d_gene: .
abundance: few
CDR3aa: CASTLRGSQPQHF
CDR3nt: TGTGCCAGCACCCTGAGGGGGTCTCAGCCCCAGCATTTT

j_gene: TRBJ2-3
v_gene: TRBV6-2/TRBV6-3
d_gene: TRBD2
abundance: few
CDR3aa: CASSYGGGRAPDTQYF
CDR3nt: TGTGCCAGCAGTTACGGCGGCGGGAGGGCCCCAGATACGCAGTATTTT

j_gene: TRBJ2-5
v_gene: TRBV12-3/TRBV12-4
d_gene: .
abundance: .
CDR3aa: CASSPSPDPGETQYF
CDR3nt: TGTGCCAGCAGTCCTAGTCCGGACCCAGGCGAGACCCAGTACTTC

j_gene: TRBJ2-5
v_gene: TRBV10-1
d_gene: .
abundance: .
CDR3aa: CASSGGTQETQYF
CDR3nt: TGCGCCAGCAGTGGAGGGACGCAAGAGACCCAGTACTTC

j_gene: TRBJ1-3
v_gene: TRBV14
d_gene: .
abundance: many
CDR3aa: CASRLVSGNTIYF
CDR3nt: TGTGCCAGCAGATTGGTATCTGGAAACACCATATATTTT

j_gene: TRBJ2-1
v_gene: TRBV11-3
d_gene: .
abundance: few
CDR3aa: CASSPTYLPSPHGWGEQFF
CDR3nt: TGTGCCAGCAGCCCCACGTATCTTCCGAGCCCCCACGGGTGGGGTGAGCAGTTCTTC

j_gene: TRBJ2-1
v_gene: TRBV29-1
d_gene: TRBD2
abundance: .
CDR3aa: CSGSSGTQFF
CDR3nt: TGCAGCGGATCTAGCGGGACTCAGTTCTTC

j_gene: TRBJ1-2
v_gene: TRBV6-1
d_gene: .
abundance: .
CDR3aa: CASRELLYGYTF
CDR3nt: TGTGCCAGCAGGGAACTCCTCTATGGCTACACCTTC

j_gene: TRBJ1-1
v_gene: TRBV29-1
d_gene: .
abundance: few
CDR3aa: CSVDSANTEAFF
CDR3nt: TGCAGCGTTGACTCGGCGAACACTGAAGCTTTCTTT

j_gene: TRBJ2-2
v_gene: TRBV5-1
d_gene: .
abundance: .
CDR3aa: CASSRTLQATTGELFF
CDR3nt: TGCGCCAGCAGCCGCACCTTACAGGCCACCACCGGGGAGCTGTTTTTT

j_gene: TRBJ2-7
v_gene: TRBV12-3/TRBV12-4
d_gene: .
abundance: few
CDR3aa: CASSRLAEQYF
CDR3nt: TGTGCCAGCAGCAGGTTAGCCGAGCAGTACTTC

j_gene: TRBJ1-6
v_gene: TRBV18
d_gene: TRBD1
abundance: .
CDR3aa: CASSPVGTGGDRAWSPLHF
CDR3nt: TGTGCCAGCTCACCGGTGGGGACAGGGGGTGACAGGGCTTGGTCACCCCTCCACTTT

j_gene: TRBJ1-6
v_gene: TRBV2
d_gene: .
abundance: few
CDR3aa: CASMKTQGPHSPLHF
CDR3nt: TGTGCCAGCATGAAGACACAGGGACCCCATTCACCCCTCCACTTT

j_gene: TRBJ2-7
v_gene: TRBV14
d_gene: TRBD2
abundance: many
CDR3aa: CASSPWTSGAYEQYF
CDR3nt: TGTGCCAGCAGCCCGTGGACTAGCGGGGCCTACGAGCAGTACTTC

j_gene: TRBJ1-4
v_gene: TRBV14
d_gene: TRBD1
abundance: .
CDR3aa: CASSQRGTGLGTNEKLFF
CDR3nt: TGTGCCAGCAGCCAGCGCGGGACAGGACTTGGAACTAATGAAAAACTGTTTTTT

j_gene: TRBJ2-7
v_gene: TRBV11-2
d_gene: .
abundance: few
CDR3aa: CASSSAGVGYEQYF
CDR3nt: TGTGCCAGCAGCTCAGCAGGGGTAGGCTACGAGCAGTACTTC

j_gene: TRBJ1-1
v_gene: TRBV7-3
d_gene: .
abundance: many
CDR3aa: CASSPGRAGTEAFF
CDR3nt: TGTGCCAGCAGCCCGGGGAGGGCAGGCACTGAAGCTTTCTTT

j_gene: TRBJ1-2
v_gene: TRBV20-1
d_gene: TRBD1
abundance: few
CDR3aa: CSARPPGTELGYTF
CDR3nt: TGCAGTGCCAGACCTCCCGGGACAGAGCTCGGCTACACCTTC

j_gene: TRBJ2-3
v_gene: TRBV19
d_gene: .
abundance: many
CDR3aa: CASSPTPGTGDTQYF
CDR3nt: TGTGCCAGTAGTCCGACCCCAGGGACCGGAGATACGCAGTATTTT

j_gene: TRBJ1-2
v_gene: TRBV11-1
d_gene: .
abundance: few
CDR3aa: CASSPGQGLLNTF
CDR3nt: TGTGCCAGCAGCCCAGGTCAGGGACTCCTCAACACCTTC